This is a list of T cell receptor beta chains from one sample in a study of T cell responses to AZD1222 COVID-19 vaccine. Assay used: immunoSEQ multiplex PCR; TCRdb lists only in-frame clones, some missing. The sample shows about 170,000 clones, roughly 90% of them seen only once. Sequenced here: peripheral blood, sampled on day 0 of AZD1222 vaccination. The receptors here all came from an adult in good health. Both conserved end residues are part of each CDR3. A D gene is named only where the DNA matches it firmly. A clone size is listed for some rows: how often the clone was seen (once, few, many), or a class if it is expanded.

d_call	j_call	v_call	clone_size	cdr3_aa	cdr3_nt
-	TRBJ2-4	TRBV2	-	CASVDTGGLVNIQYF	TGTGCCAGCGTTGACACCGGAGGGCTAGTTAACATTCAGTACTTC
TRBD1	TRBJ1-2	TRBV12-3/TRBV12-4	-	CASWDRSNGYTF	TGTGCCAGTTGGGACAGGAGTAATGGCTACACCTTC
-	TRBJ2-4	TRBV29-1	-	CSVDTDPGAKNIQYF	TGCAGCGTTGACACTGATCCTGGGGCCAAAAACATTCAGTACTTC
-	TRBJ2-3	TRBV9	-	CASSVRPMTDTQYF	TGTGCCAGCAGCGTAAGGCCGATGACAGATACGCAGTATTTT
TRBD1	TRBJ1-2	TRBV19	-	CASSPPGQWWYGYTF	TGTGCCAGTAGTCCACCGGGACAGTGGTGGTATGGCTACACCTTC
-	TRBJ2-2	TRBV5-5	-	CASSHDLNTGELFF	TGTGCCAGCAGCCATGACCTGAACACCGGGGAGCTGTTTTTT
TRBD1	TRBJ2-2	TRBV6-5	-	CASSKQGTGELFF	TGTGCCAGCAGTAAACAGGGGACCGGGGAGCTGTTTTTT
TRBD1	TRBJ1-5	TRBV19	once	CASRWGQYSNQPQHF	TGTGCCAGTAGATGGGGACAGTATAGCAATCAGCCCCAGCATTTT
-	TRBJ2-7	TRBV18	-	CASSLTAQSYEQYF	TGTGCCAGCTCACTTACCGCCCAGTCCTACGAGCAGTACTTC
TRBD1	TRBJ2-1	TRBV7-9	once	CASSLGDREYNEQFF	TGTGCCAGCAGCTTGGGGGACAGGGAGTACAATGAGCAGTTCTTC
-	TRBJ1-2	TRBV5-6	-	CASSPGRGTDYGYTF	TGTGCCAGCAGCCCCGGAAGGGGGACTGACTATGGCTACACCTTC
TRBD1	TRBJ1-4	TRBV9	-	CASSVARTGDEKLFF	TGTGCCAGCAGCGTAGCAAGGACAGGGGATGAAAAACTGTTTTTT
-	TRBJ2-5	TRBV7-2	-	CASSFGGGEATQYF	TGTGCCAGCAGCTTTGGGGGCGGGGAGGCGACCCAGTACTTC
-	TRBJ2-1	TRBV3-1/TRBV3-2	-	CASGWAPNEQFF	TGTGCCAGCGGATGGGCACCTAATGAGCAGTTCTTC
TRBD2	TRBJ2-3	TRBV7-7	-	CASSRSGGRTDTQYF	TGTGCTAGCAGCCGTAGCGGGGGACGCACAGATACGCAGTATTTT
-	TRBJ1-1	TRBV19	-	CASSTSRGTEAFF	TGTGCCAGTAGTACTTCCAGGGGCACTGAAGCTTTCTTT
-	TRBJ1-6	TRBV5-8	-	CASSLGDIRYSPLHF	TGTGCCAGCAGCTTGGGGGACATTAGGTATTCACCCCTCCACTTT
-	TRBJ2-7	TRBV5-1	-	CASSLWSQTYEQYF	TGCGCCAGCAGCTTGTGGAGTCAAACCTACGAGCAGTACTTC
-	TRBJ2-7	TRBV19	-	CASSISGSSYEQYF	TGTGCCAGTAGTATCTCGGGGAGCTCCTACGAGCAGTACTTC
TRBD2	TRBJ2-1	TRBV18	-	CASSQGLAGGSNNEQFF	TGTGCCAGCTCCCAAGGACTAGCGGGGGGATCCAACAATGAGCAGTTCTTC
-	TRBJ1-2	TRBV5-1	-	CASSLVALTGYTF	TGCGCCAGCAGCTTGGTGGCCCTAACGGGCTACACCTTC
-	TRBJ1-1	TRBV10-1	once	CASSDGLNTEAFF	TGCGCCAGCAGTGACGGGTTGAACACTGAAGCTTTCTTT
TRBD2	TRBJ2-3	TRBV6-1	-	CASSEALAGGVTDTQYF	TGTGCCAGCAGTGAAGCCCTAGCGGGGGGGGTCACAGATACGCAGTATTTT
-	TRBJ1-2	TRBV6-5	-	CACSRGGNYGYTF	TGTGCCTGCTCCAGGGGCGGGAACTATGGCTACACCTTC
-	TRBJ2-7	TRBV6-1	-	CASSEGMYEQYF	TGTGCCAGCAGTGAAGGCATGTACGAGCAGTACTTC
TRBD2	TRBJ2-7	TRBV28	-	CASSLGRLAGDLYEQYF	TGTGCCAGCAGTTTGGGACGACTAGCGGGAGATCTCTACGAGCAGTACTTC
TRBD2	TRBJ2-7	TRBV11-2	-	CASSYGLAGSHEQYF	TGTGCCAGCAGCTACGGACTAGCGGGGTCTCACGAGCAGTACTTC
TRBD2	TRBJ2-1	TRBV25-1	-	CASLAGGSYNEQFF	TGTGCCAGCCTAGCGGGAGGGTCCTACAATGAGCAGTTCTTC
-	TRBJ2-5	TRBV3-1/TRBV3-2	-	CASSQEGDSGETQYF	TGTGCCAGCAGCCAAGAGGGGGACAGCGGGGAGACCCAGTACTTC
-	TRBJ1-1	TRBV6-4	-	CASSDSGRGGTEAFF	TGTGCCAGCAGTGACTCTGGCAGGGGAGGAACTGAAGCTTTCTTT
TRBD1	TRBJ1-2	TRBV5-4	once	CASSRTGGDRVYGYTF	TGTGCCAGCAGCAGAACTGGCGGGGACAGGGTCTATGGCTACACCTTC
-	TRBJ2-1	TRBV11-3	-	CASSFPGRGNEQFF	TGTGCCAGCAGCTTCCCGGGACGTGGGAATGAGCAGTTCTTC
-	TRBJ1-1	TRBV2	few	CASSTQGVTAFF	TGTGCCAGCAGTACCCAGGGAGTTACGGCTTTCTTT
TRBD1	TRBJ2-1	TRBV6-5	-	CASSQDRAPLNEQFF	TGTGCCAGCAGTCAGGACAGGGCACCTCTAAATGAGCAGTTCTTC
TRBD1	TRBJ1-5	TRBV30	-	CAWAGKDRALNQPQHF	TGTGCCTGGGCTGGAAAAGACAGGGCGCTCAATCAGCCCCAGCATTTT
-	TRBJ1-2	TRBV21-1	-	CASSKVAVLGATGYGYTF	TGTGCCAGCAGCAAAGTGGCAGTTCTAGGGGCTACGGGCTATGGCTACACCTTC
TRBD2	TRBJ2-3	TRBV29-1	-	CSVDLGGNKHTQYF	TGCAGCGTTGATTTGGGGGGGAACAAGCATACGCAGTATTTT
-	TRBJ2-6	TRBV2	once	CASSDRGGANVLTF	TGTGCCAGCAGTGATAGGGGAGGGGCCAACGTCCTGACTTTC
-	TRBJ2-7	TRBV7-2	-	CASSFAGTLREQYF	TGTGCCAGCAGCTTCGCGGGGACCCTCCGCGAGCAGTACTTC
-	TRBJ2-1	TRBV5-4	once	CASSSQFSSYNEQFF	TGTGCCAGCAGCTCACAATTTAGCTCCTACAATGAGCAGTTCTTC
-	TRBJ2-7	TRBV11-2	-	CASSLDSYEQYF	TGTGCCAGCAGCTTAGACTCCTACGAGCAGTACTTC
-	TRBJ2-3	TRBV18	-	CASSPNLGTDTQYF	TGTGCCAGCTCACCGAATTTAGGCACAGATACGCAGTATTTT
TRBD1	TRBJ1-5	TRBV4-2	-	CASSQETGGYQPQHF	TGTGCCAGCAGCCAAGAGACAGGGGGCTACCAGCCCCAGCATTTT
TRBD1	TRBJ1-2	TRBV5-1	-	CASRAGTGANYGYTF	TGCGCCAGCAGAGCCGGGACAGGGGCTAACTATGGCTACACCTTC
TRBD1	TRBJ1-4	TRBV30	-	CACKDRGGFWLFF	TGTGCCTGCAAGGACAGGGGGGGATTTTGGCTGTTTTTT
-	TRBJ2-1	TRBV30	-	CAWSVAAVDYNEQFF	TGTGCCTGGAGTGTAGCTGCGGTTGACTACAATGAGCAGTTCTTC
-	TRBJ1-3	TRBV9	-	CASSVAPYGNAIYF	TGTGCCAGCAGCGTAGCTCCCTATGGAAACGCCATATATTTT
TRBD2	TRBJ2-5	TRBV7-8	-	CAGGLDRLETQYF	TGTGCCGGGGGACTAGACCGGCTGGAGACCCAGTACTTC
TRBD2	TRBJ2-5	TRBV11-2	-	CASRETSGRRETQYF	TGTGCCAGCAGAGAGACTAGCGGGAGAAGGGAGACCCAGTACTTC
-	TRBJ2-3	TRBV19	-	CASRAKDTQYF	TGTGCCAGTAGGGCGAAAGATACGCAGTATTTT